The text below deals with one TCR beta chain. Libraries were prepared by immunoSEQ multiplex PCR; TCRdb keeps only in-frame clonotypes and omits some of them. Here the sample spans 130,000 to 150,000 clones, around 90% being singletons. These data belong to a study of radiation and T cells in renal cell carcinoma. As to time point: baseline pretreatment blood. Treatment defined: 15 Gy SBRT to primary tumor, nephrectomy 4 weeks later. Serial blood draws occurred at baseline and 2 and 4 weeks post-SBRT. Trimming removed 1 base at V and 2 bases at J, with 7 bases between. The CDR3 consists of 15 residues. From germline, CDR1 is SGHNT and CDR2 YYREEE (reference sequence).

The receptor's source is a woman in her seventies with renal cell carcinoma. The rearrangement joins TRBV5-4 to TRBJ2-6; D unresolved. The sample was blood, taken from a patient whose treatment included radiotherapy and nephrectomy. The CDR3 loop reads CASSLSGAGANVLTF. CDR3 sequence (DNA): TGTGCCAGCAGCTTGAGTGGGGCTGGGGCCAACGTCCTGACTTTC.